The source of this TCR beta chain is a study of cytomegalovirus exposure and HLA in healthy donors. Study-level points and caveats: Previous analysis showed most TCR beta V segments were productive about 87% or about 30% of the time. Highest at DRB1 and lowest at HLA-C, TCR association rates differed among HLA loci in a later analysis.

The PCR made use of 60 Vbeta and 13 Jbeta primers. Some clones are missing from TCRdb's copy, which holds only in-frame ones; the method was immunoSEQ multiplex PCR. The data show fewer than 140,000 clones, 71% seen once. Worth noting for this clone: Its cognate antigen is unknown.

This clonotype was sampled from a female donor in good health and CMV-seronegative. Sequenced sample: PBMCs.

This CDR3 is CASGPGQGGNTEAFF. The CDR3 DNA reads TGTGCCAGCGGCCCGGGACAGGGTGGGAACACTGAAGCTTTCTTT. V usage is TRBV21-1 and J usage is TRBJ1-1; the table's TRBD1 call for D was not verified on the DNA. TRBV21-1 is tagged as a pseudogene. This CDR3 is built from 15 residues.